Presented here are 17 T cell receptor beta chains from one specimen sequenced in a study of early T cells in non-severe SARS-CoV-2 infection. One entry per CDR3 protein, called by TCRdb with MiXCR from the 5' RACE reads. The data show around 53,000 distinct CDR3 sequences, about 7.8% seen once. Sequencing was performed on whole blood. These receptors were taken from an adult who was a healthcare worker with PCR-confirmed SARS-CoV-2 infection or an uninfected control (not recorded which).

This clonotype was detected a few times. This chain uses TRBV20-1 with TRBJ1-2; 8 bases agree with TRBD1. CDR3 length: 12 residues. V gave up 3 bases and J gave up 7 bases; unmatched junction bases: 4. Per germline, CDR1 DFQATT and CDR2 SNEGSKA (reference sequence). This CDR3 is CSARRTGFGYTF. The CDR3 DNA is TGCAGTGCTAGGAGGACAGGGTTTGGCTACACCTTC.

The V and J genes are TRBV29-1 and TRBJ2-7; D may be TRBD2 (6 bases). The CDR3 is 14 amino acids. Trimming pared 5 bases from V and 2 bases from J, leaving 16 bases between. Germline-derived CDR1 and CDR2 are SQVTM and ANQGSEA. The CDR3: CSVRGPGGPYEQYF. The CDR3 coding sequence is TGCAGCGTTAGAGGTCCCGGAGGGCCCTACGAGCAGTACTTC.

V and J are TRBV10-3 and TRBJ1-5, with 7 bases that match TRBD1. Germline loops: CDR1 ENHRY, CDR2 SYGVKD. The CDR3 has 15 amino acids. The J segment lost 6 bases and the V segment lost 5 bases, leaving 10 bases of the junction unmatched. The CDR3 DNA sequence: TGTGCCATCAGTAACCAGGGGGGTTACGGTCAGCCCCAGCATTTT. Translated: CAISNQGGYGQPQHF.

The rearrangement joins TRBV6-2 or TRBV6-3 to TRBJ2-7; D perhaps matches TRBD2 (5 bases). Germline CDR1 reads MNHEY; CDR2 reads SVGEGT. CDR3 length: 15 amino acids. Trimming took 4 bases from V and 6 from J, leaving 19 bases between them. CDR3 bases: TGTGCCAGCAGTTCCACGCATAGCGCTCGCGCCGAGCAGTACTTC. Its translation: CASSSTHSARAEQYF.

This clonotype was recorded at least ten times. The chain links TRBV5-6 to TRBJ1-5; weak D call: TRBD1 (6 bases). V was cut by 0 bases and J by 1 base, with 14 bases left in between. The germline V gene has CDR1 SGHDT and CDR2 YYEEEE. The CDR3 runs 17 residues. The DNA for the CDR3 is TGTGCCAGCAGCTTGGCGGCGGGGGCAGGGAGCAATCAGCCCCAGCATTTT. Translation gives CASSLAAGAGSNQPQHF.

Many counts were recorded for this clonotype. The gene calls are TRBV7-9 and TRBJ2-5; D is undetermined. Germline-derived CDR1 and CDR2 are SEHNR and FQNEAQ (reference sequence). The germline V and J ends were trimmed by 2 bases and 1 base, with 5 bases remaining between them. This CDR3 region has 13 residues. CDR3 loop: CASSLNSQETQYF. The CDR3 DNA sequence: TGTGCCAGCAGCTTAAACAGCCAAGAGACCCAGTACTTC.

This clonotype appeared a few times. The CDR3 sequence: CASSARLWLKPGELFF. The CDR3 DNA is TGTGCCAGCAGCGCCCGACTATGGCTTAAGCCCGGGGAGCTGTTTTTT. The rearrangement uses TRBV21-1 and TRBJ2-2; the table's D call TRBD2 went unverified against the DNA. TRBV21-1 is marked as a pseudogene. This CDR3 is 16 amino acids long.

This clonotype was counted only a few times. The chain employs TRBV2 and TRBJ1-1; the D gene is possibly TRBD1 (6 bases). Germline CDR1 is SNHLY and CDR2 is FYNNEI. CDR3 size: 14 residues. V lost 6 bases, J lost 0 bases, and 11 bases lay in between. CDR3 nucleotides: TGTGCCAGCAGACGGACAGAACTGAACACTGAAGCTTTCTTT. This encodes CASRRTELNTEAFF.

The chain couples TRBV14 to TRBJ1-1, with TRBD1 as a possible D gene (5 bases). Per the germline V gene, CDR1 is SGHDN and CDR2 is FVKESK. CDR3 length equals 14 residues. Trimming stripped 3 bases from V and 1 base from J, with 9 bases between. CDR3: CASSHLQGNTEAFF. CDR3 nucleotides: TGTGCCAGCAGCCACCTTCAGGGGAACACTGAAGCTTTCTTT.

The sample holds a few counts of this clonotype. The chain recombines TRBV14 with TRBJ2-3; D unresolved. CDR1 and CDR2 (germline): SGHDN, FVKESK. Trimming stripped 4 bases from V and 2 bases from J, with 7 bases between. The CDR3 extends over 13 amino acids. The CDR3 loop reads CASSPGFTDTQYF. The CDR3 DNA reads TGTGCCAGCAGCCCGGGTTTCACAGATACGCAGTATTTT. The full variable domain, with the rest looked up from reference TRBV14 and TRBJ2-3, is EAGVTQFPSHSVIEKGQTVTLRCDPISGHDNLYWYRRVMGKEIKFLLHFVKESKQDESGMPNNRFLAERTGGTYSTLKVQPAELEDSGVYFCASSPGFTDTQYFGPGTRLTVL.

At least ten counts were recorded for this clonotype. The gene calls are TRBV12-3 or TRBV12-4 and TRBJ2-2, with TRBD1 matching over 7 bases. The CDR3 is made up of 15 amino acids. V was pared by 5 bases and J by 4 bases, with 7 bases of the junction left unmatched. CDR3 sequence (DNA): TGTGCCAGCAGTAGGGACAGTATAGGCACCGGGGAGCTGTTTTTT. Protein sequence: CASSRDSIGTGELFF.

V and J are TRBV12-3 or TRBV12-4 and TRBJ2-1; 8 bases agree with TRBD1. V trimming: 3 bases; J trimming: 3 bases; junction bases outside the gene matches: 4. CDR3 size: 15 residues. The CDR3 loop reads CASSFLDRVYNEQFF. The CDR3 DNA follows: TGTGCCAGCAGTTTCTTGGACAGGGTCTACAATGAGCAGTTCTTC.

The chain links TRBV7-9 to TRBJ2-7; no definite D call. This CDR3 is 12 amino acids long. Germline V gives CDR1 SEHNR, CDR2 FQNEAQ (reference sequence). V was cut by 5 bases and J by 5 bases, with 10 bases left in between. CDR3 DNA: TGTGCCAGCAGCCCCGTAAAGGACGAGCAGTACTTC. Amino acid sequence: CASSPVKDEQYF.

The table lists this clonotype with many counts. This chain connects TRBV6-1 to TRBJ1-3, with 10 bases lining up with TRBD1. The CDR3 contains 15 residues. CDR1 MNHNS and CDR2 SASEGT come from the germline V gene. V gave up 7 bases and J gave up 3 bases; unmatched junction bases: 6. CDR3: CASTPGQGNGNTIYF. DNA for the CDR3: TGTGCCAGCACCCCGGGACAGGGGAATGGAAACACCATATATTTT.

This clonotype was seen only a few times. This sequence joins TRBV28 and TRBJ2-1; TRBD1 aligns across 7 bases. CDR3 length equals 14 residues. With 10 bases clipped from V and 1 base from J, the junction kept 7 bases outside the gene matches. Germline-derived CDR1 and CDR2 are MDHEN and SYDVKM. CDR3 region: CATQGVDSYNEQFF. The CDR3 DNA is TGTGCCACCCAGGGGGTGGATTCCTACAATGAGCAGTTCTTC.

This clonotype was counted many times. The chain carries TRBV28 and TRBJ2-1; 7 bases align to TRBD1. V was pared by 5 bases and J by 2 bases, with 6 bases of the junction left unmatched. Per germline, CDR1 MDHEN and CDR2 SYDVKM. This CDR3 has 15 amino acids. The CDR3 coding sequence is TGTGCCAGCAGTGTCGACAGGGCCACCTACAATGAGCAGTTCTTC. Protein sequence: CASSVDRATYNEQFF.

The gene calls are TRBV5-1 and TRBJ2-7; D is undetermined. Trimming took 0 bases from V and 3 from J, leaving 7 bases between them. This CDR3 has 13 amino acids. CDR1 and CDR2 (germline): SGHRS, YFSETQ. The CDR3 coding sequence is TGCGCCAGCAGCTTGGACGTTCGCTACGAGCAGTACTTC. Amino acids: CASSLDVRYEQYF.